This TCR beta chain was captured in a study of Graves' ophthalmopathy and Graves' hyperthyroidism. Study at large: Researchers obtained peripheral blood at initial diagnosis, before any treatment had begun.

This clonotype was detected only a few times. The antigen remains unidentified. Study-wide results and caveats: The model's ophthalmopathy progression predictions had less than 71% sensitivity and less than 85% specificity.

RNA transcripts were the template, and TCR beta CDR3 regions were amplified from them. After a first-round RT-PCR with HTBI primers, a second-round multiplex PCR was run. MiXCR was run by TCRdb on the multiplex PCR reads, yielding one entry per CDR3 protein. The table lists hundreds of thousands of distinct CDR3 sequences, 15% to 17% of them singletons. By definition, stable hyperthyroidism involved no ophthalmopathy within 18 months of follow-up. Hyperthyroidism patients were newly diagnosed, ill under 2 months, and aged 18 to 65 years. Sequencing was carried out using peripheral blood. This clonotype was sampled from a woman aged 18-29 years with stable Graves' hyperthyroidism.

The CDR3 region is CASSARTGRESPLHF. The DNA of the CDR3 is TGCGCCAGCAGCGCACGGACAGGGAGGGAATCACCCCTCCACTTT. The rearrangement uses TRBV4-1 and TRBJ1-6; TRBD1 matches 8 bases. V was clipped by 5 bases and J by 10 bases; unmatched bases: 10. Germline V gives CDR1 MGHRA, CDR2 YSYEKL. The CDR3 has 15 amino acids.